This T cell receptor (beta chain) was obtained from a study of neurological immune-mediated disorders. Findings and caveats of the study: The highest TCR clonal expansion occurred in HTLV-1-associated myelopathy; multiple sclerosis fell below healthy controls. The absence of any CDR3 amino acid sequence shared by expanded clones across subjects suggests that repertoires were private in all groups.

The time point here: longitudinal time-point 2. The study built unsorted libraries from 2 million PBMCs kept at -80 C. This clonotype has a count of ten or more. The antigen is undetermined. Whenever a sequencing run was performed, it yielded over 190 million TCR-beta sequences from 15-18 subjects. TCRdb re-derived calls from the 5' RACE reads in MiXCR, one entry per CDR3 protein. The sample has under 50,000 distinct CDR3 sequences, around 13% seen once. Germline CDR1 is LGHNA and CDR2 is YSLEER. Unmatched junction bases numbered 6, after V lost 1 base and J lost 7 bases. The CDR3 is 16 amino acids. The clonotype was recovered from a male donor with HTLV-1-associated myelopathy (HAM/TSP). This sequence joins TRBV4-3 and TRBJ1-4; TRBD1 matches at 10 bases. Sample: PBMCs. CDR3 coding DNA: TGCGCCAGCAGCCAAGCCGGACAGGGGGTAATTGAAAAACTGTTTTTT. Its translation: CASSQAGQGVIEKLFF.